The 14 T cell receptor beta chains listed next were all sequenced from one sample in a study of blood T cells in healthy people across ages. A second 7 to 11 cycle PCR used barcoded and J-beta primers. Each CDR3 protein gets one entry after TCRdb re-called the 5' RACE reads with MiXCR. The sample records around 750,000 distinct CDR3 sequences, roughly 50% being singletons. The sample consisted of blood. The receptors were gathered from a man older than 75 in good health.

This clonotype was counted only a few times. The chain employs TRBV6-1 and TRBJ2-7; D might be TRBD2 (6 bases). Germline V gene data show CDR1 as MNHNS and CDR2 as SASEGT. V was clipped by 0 bases and J by 0 bases, with 9 bases between them. The CDR3 has 15 residues. CDR3 sequence (DNA): TGTGCCAGCAGTGAAGCGGGGGGAAACTCCTACGAGCAGTACTTC. Protein: CASSEAGGNSYEQYF.

This clonotype was seen more than once but under ten times. The chain links TRBV20-1 to TRBJ2-5; no clear D gene. CDR1 is DFQATT, CDR2 SNEGSKA, per germline (reference sequence). Between the trimmed V and J ends, which lost 4 bases and 5 bases, there was a span of 11 bases. The CDR3 contains 12 residues. Here the CDR3 DNA reads TGCAGTGCTATTCTCCGAGGCGAGACCCAGTACTTC. Translating gives CSAILRGETQYF.

This sequence joins TRBV7-3 and TRBJ2-3, with D perhaps being TRBD1 or TRBD2 (5 bases each). The CDR3 covers 14 residues. The V gene lost 6 bases and the J gene lost 2 bases, with 12 bases spanning the gap. Per the germline V gene, CDR1 is SGHTA and CDR2 is FQGTGA. CDR3 sequence: CASSRRGPTDTQYF. The CDR3 nucleotides are TGTGCCAGCAGTCGTAGGGGACCCACAGATACGCAGTATTTT.

The chain links TRBV7-3 to TRBJ2-3, with D hard to call. Germline lookup yields CDR1 SGHTA and CDR2 FQGTGA. V lost 1 base, J lost 6 bases, and 17 bases lay in between. This CDR3 has 16 amino acids. The CDR3 protein is CASSLISIPDADTQYF. For the CDR3, the DNA is TGTGCCAGCAGCTTAATTTCTATCCCGGACGCCGATACGCAGTATTTT.

The rearrangement uses TRBV11-2 and TRBJ1-2, with a tentative D call TRBD1 (6 bases). The CDR3 contains 16 residues. Germline V gene data show CDR1 as SGHAT and CDR2 as FQNNGV. V was trimmed by 4 bases and J by 6 bases, leaving 21 bases between them. For the CDR3, the DNA is TGTGCCAGCAGCTCGTGGACAGAAGACCTAATTCATGGCTACACCTTC. It yields the protein CASSSWTEDLIHGYTF.

The rearrangement joins TRBV19 to TRBJ2-1, with 7 bases fitting TRBD2. V gave up 3 bases and J gave up 5 bases; unmatched junction bases: 10. This CDR3 is 16 amino acids long. In germline, CDR1 is LNHDA, CDR2 SQIVND (reference sequence). The CDR3 nucleotides are TGTGCCAGTAGTATTATGCGGGAGCGGGCCCACAATGAGCAGTTCTTC. This encodes CASSIMRERAHNEQFF.

This clonotype appeared a few times. The chain carries TRBV7-2 and TRBJ2-5, with 8 bases that match TRBD1. Germline trimming cut 5 bases from V and 2 bases from J; bases unmatched to any gene: 4. Germline CDR1 reads SGHTA; CDR2 reads FQGNSA. There are 14 residues in the CDR3. In DNA, the CDR3 is TGTGCCAGCAGCAGGACAGGGCTACAAGAGACCCAGTACTTC. Protein sequence: CASSRTGLQETQYF.

The chain joins TRBV12-3 or TRBV12-4 to TRBJ2-3, with TRBD2 matching over 7 bases. CDR3 length: 15 residues. The ends lost 3 bases at V and 6 bases at J; junction bases unmatched: 9. In DNA form, the CDR3 reads TGTGCCAGCAGTTTGGGGCTAGCGGTCCGGGATACGCAGTATTTT. This sequence encodes CASSLGLAVRDTQYF.

In this sample, this clonotype turned up a few times. The J gene is TRBJ2-2, the V gene TRBV27; 13 bases align to TRBD2. V lost 5 bases, J lost 0 bases, and 12 bases stayed unmatched. Per germline, CDR1 MNHEY and CDR2 SMNVEV (reference sequence). This CDR3 has 20 amino acids. CDR3 DNA sequence: TGTGCCAGCAGTATATACCGGGGGACTAGCGGGATCGCGAACACCGGGGAGCTGTTTTTT. It codes for CASSIYRGTSGIANTGELFF.

Only one count was recorded for this clonotype. V usage is TRBV29-1 and J usage is TRBJ2-1; possible D gene TRBD2, 6 bases. CDR1 SQVTM and CDR2 ANQGSEA come from the germline V gene. With 4 bases removed from V and 13 bases from J, the gap between germline ends came to 17 bases. This CDR3 is 12 amino acids long. The CDR3 loop reads CSVGRDSETQFF. DNA of the CDR3: TGCAGCGTTGGGCGGGACTCTGAGACCCAGTTCTTC.

This sequence joins TRBV29-1 and TRBJ2-1; TRBD2 matches at 10 bases. Germline values: CDR1 SQVTM, CDR2 ANQGSEA. The V gene end was trimmed by 7 bases and the J gene end by 7 bases; junction bases not matched to a gene: 13. There are 15 residues in the CDR3. CDR3 loop: CSAEGLAGAGNEQFF. The CDR3 nucleotides read TGCAGCGCTGAGGGGCTAGCGGGAGCTGGGAATGAGCAGTTCTTC.

V gene TRBV4-1 combines with J gene TRBJ2-5; TRBD1 matches at 7 bases. V shed 1 base and J 1 base; nucleotides not matched to a gene: 3. CDR1 MGHRA and CDR2 YSYEKL come from the germline V gene. The CDR3 contains 15 residues. Here the CDR3 reads CASSQAGTVQETQYF. The CDR3 bases are TGCGCCAGCAGCCAAGCAGGGACAGTCCAAGAGACCCAGTACTTC.

Comments on this clonotype: An end of the junction differs from the germline gene, which may be a read error. The rearrangement links TRBV5-6 to TRBJ2-3, with D perhaps matching TRBD1 or TRBD2 (6 bases each). The CDR3 loop spans 16 amino acids. Germline V gene sequence: CDR1 SGHDT, CDR2 YYEEEE. The CDR3, as DNA: TGTGCCAGCAGAATGAAGGGGGGACCCCTTGGAGATGCGCAGTATTTT. Protein: CASRMKGGPLGDAQYF.

This clonotype was picked up a small number of times. J is TRBJ2-7 and V is TRBV7-9; D is ambiguous. Trimming took 2 bases from V and 6 from J, leaving 23 bases between them. Per the germline V gene, CDR1 is SEHNR and CDR2 is FQNEAQ (reference sequence). The CDR3 is made up of 17 amino acids. Here the CDR3 DNA reads TGTGCCAGCAGCTTACCCGCGTTTAGTGACGGCCGGCTCGAGCAGTACTTC. Translating gives CASSLPAFSDGRLEQYF.